This T cell receptor (beta chain) was recorded in a study of read filtering for tumor transcriptome and immune sequencing. The wider study: Revised staging placed eight or nine patients in R-ISS I, over 15 in II, roughly 7 in III. The study, taken as a whole, reports: The sorted CD138-negative fraction was a mixed bone marrow immune population, not purified T cells. Even smaller IR-seq throughput identified most shared clonotypes.

This clonotype has just a few counts. What it recognizes is unknown. This CDR3 has 17 amino acids. V lost 0 bases, J lost 0 bases, and 15 bases lay in between. CDR1 is SGHAT and CDR2 is FQNNGV in the germline V gene. From around 440 ng of RNA, a library with molecular barcoded alpha/delta and beta/gamma adaptors was made. TCRdb reanalysed the reads using MiXCR and keeps one entry per CDR3 protein. This table has about 24,000 distinct CDR3 sequences, under 25% appearing once. This TCR was recovered from a donor at least 40 years old with multiple myeloma. Sequenced material: a population of CD138-negative cells sorted from bone marrow. This chain links TRBV11-2 with TRBJ2-7; D is unclear. This chain's CDR3 is CASSLDRTTMSSYEQYF. The CDR3, as DNA: TGTGCCAGCAGCTTAGATCGTACAACTATGAGCTCCTACGAGCAGTACTTC.